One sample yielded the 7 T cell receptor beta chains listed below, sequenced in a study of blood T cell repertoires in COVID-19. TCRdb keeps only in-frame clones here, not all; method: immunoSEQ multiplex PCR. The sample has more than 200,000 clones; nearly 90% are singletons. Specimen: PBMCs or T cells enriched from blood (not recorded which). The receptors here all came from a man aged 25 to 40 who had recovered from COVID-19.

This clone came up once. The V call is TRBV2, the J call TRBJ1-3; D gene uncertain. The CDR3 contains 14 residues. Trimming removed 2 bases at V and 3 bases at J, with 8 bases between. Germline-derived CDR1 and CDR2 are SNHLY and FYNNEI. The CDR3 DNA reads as TGTGCCAGCAGTGAACAGATCCTTGGAAACACCATATATTTT. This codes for CASSEQILGNTIYF. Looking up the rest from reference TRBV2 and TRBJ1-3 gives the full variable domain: EPEVTQTPSHQVTQMGQEVILRCVPISNHLYFYWYRQILGQKVEFLVSFYNNEISEKSEIFDDQFSVERPDGSNFTLKIRSTKLEDSAMYFCASSEQILGNTIYFGEGSWLTVV.

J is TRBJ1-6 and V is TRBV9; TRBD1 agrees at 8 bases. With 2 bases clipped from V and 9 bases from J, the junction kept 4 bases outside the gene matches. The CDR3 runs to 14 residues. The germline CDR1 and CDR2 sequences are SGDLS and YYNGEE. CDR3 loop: CASSVEDRVSPLHF. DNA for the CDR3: TGTGCCAGCAGCGTCGAGGACAGGGTTTCACCCCTCCACTTT. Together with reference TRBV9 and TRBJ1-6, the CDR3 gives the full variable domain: DSGVTQTPKHLITATGQRVTLRCSPRSGDLSVYWYQQSLDQGLQFLIQYYNGEERAKGNILERFSAQQFPDLHSELNLSSLELGDSALYFCASSVEDRVSPLHFGNGTRLTVT.

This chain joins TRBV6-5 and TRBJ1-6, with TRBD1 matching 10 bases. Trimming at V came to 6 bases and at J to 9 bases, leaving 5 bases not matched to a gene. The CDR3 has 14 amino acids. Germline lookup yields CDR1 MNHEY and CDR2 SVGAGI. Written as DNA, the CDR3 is TGTGCCAGCAGGCGCAGACAGGGGGCTTCACCCCTCCACTTT. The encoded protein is CASRRRQGASPLHF.

The CDR3 here is CAISGGYGLGYEQYF. CDR3 nucleotide sequence: TGTGCCATCAGTGGCGGGTACGGACTGGGGTACGAGCAGTACTTC. The chain joins TRBV10-3 to TRBJ2-7; D is perhaps TRBD2 (5 bases). Germline V gene lookup returns CDR1 ENHRY and CDR2 SYGVKD. V shed 4 bases and J shed 4 bases, with 17 bases lying between them. The CDR3 loop spans 15 amino acids.

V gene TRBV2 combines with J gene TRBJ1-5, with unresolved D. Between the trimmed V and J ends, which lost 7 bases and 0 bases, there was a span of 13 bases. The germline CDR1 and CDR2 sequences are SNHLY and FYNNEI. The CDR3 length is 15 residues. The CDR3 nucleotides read TGTGCCAGCAACAGTAGGCCTTATAGCAATCAGCCCCAGCATTTT. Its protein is CASNSRPYSNQPQHF.

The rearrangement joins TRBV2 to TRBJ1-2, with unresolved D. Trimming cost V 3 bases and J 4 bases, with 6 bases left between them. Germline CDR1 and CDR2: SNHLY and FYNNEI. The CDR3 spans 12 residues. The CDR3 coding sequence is TGTGCCAGCAGTGACCCCCGCTATGGCTACACCTTC. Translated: CASSDPRYGYTF.

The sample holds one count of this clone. CDR3 loop: CASKTGALTDTQYF. The CDR3 region has the DNA TGTGCCAGCAAGACAGGCGCCCTCACAGATACGCAGTATTTT. The gene calls are TRBV28 and TRBJ2-3; possible D gene TRBD1, 6 bases. The CDR3 extends over 14 amino acids. From germline, CDR1 is MDHEN and CDR2 SYDVKM. The germline V and J ends were trimmed by 7 bases and 2 bases, with 13 bases remaining between them. Drawing the rest from reference TRBV28 and TRBJ2-3, the complete variable domain is DVKVTQSSRYLVKRTGEKVFLECVQDMDHENMFWYRQDPGLGLRLIYFSYDVKMKEKGDIPEGYSVSREKKERFSLILESASTNQTSMYLCASKTGALTDTQYFGPGTRLTVL.